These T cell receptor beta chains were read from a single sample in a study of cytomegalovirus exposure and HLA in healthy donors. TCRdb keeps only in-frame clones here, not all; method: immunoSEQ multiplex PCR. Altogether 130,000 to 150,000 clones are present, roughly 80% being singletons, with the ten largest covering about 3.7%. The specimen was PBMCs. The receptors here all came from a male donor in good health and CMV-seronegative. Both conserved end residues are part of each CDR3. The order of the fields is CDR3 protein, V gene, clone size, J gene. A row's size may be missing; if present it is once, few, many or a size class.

CDR3: CATSRVTSGSSVMIF
V: TRBV15
size: NA
J: TRBJ2-1

CDR3: CASSPPTSGRAYEQYF
V: TRBV13
size: NA
J: TRBJ2-7

CDR3: CASSVGQASLYEQYF
V: TRBV9
size: NA
J: TRBJ2-7

CDR3: CASSLGRGGASSYEQYF
V: TRBV11-2
size: medium-sized
J: TRBJ2-7

CDR3: CASSVSGQGVESPLHF
V: TRBV5-1
size: NA
J: TRBJ1-6

CDR3: CASSYSNRVNNQPQHF
V: TRBV6-6
size: NA
J: TRBJ1-5

CDR3: CASSLTSGGPLGNEQFF
V: TRBV28
size: NA
J: TRBJ2-1

CDR3: CASSLTRDPGELFF
V: TRBV7-9
size: NA
J: TRBJ2-2

CDR3: CASRLEESSIAFF
V: TRBV6-1
size: NA
J: TRBJ1-1

CDR3: CASSVSGGAFSYNEQFF
V: TRBV25-1
size: NA
J: TRBJ2-1

CDR3: CASSGTGGAREKLFF
V: TRBV7-9
size: NA
J: TRBJ1-4

CDR3: CATDDRGKEAWGYTF
V: TRBV6-6
size: NA
J: TRBJ1-2

CDR3: CASSDASVSSYNEQFF
V: TRBV28
size: once
J: TRBJ2-1